This T cell receptor beta chain was obtained from a study of T cell repertoires in cytomegalovirus infection. Overall study context: Recently identified HLA-C-restricted CMV epitopes were used, and well-studied HLA-B-restricted CMV epitopes were used as well. TCR beta signatures that were public indicated CMV infection and matching HLA type.

From the reads, TCRdb called clonotypes with MiXCR, one entry per CDR3 protein. The sample includes about 330,000 distinct CDR3 sequences, about 32% of them seen just once. This clonotype has only a few counts. Antigen unknown. Broader study findings: HLA-C-restricted TCR beta clonotypes specific for CMV led the ex vivo response. Adding up the frequency of public TCR beta families identified people who carried CMV plus the relevant HLA.

The CDR3 is made up of 12 amino acids. Per germline, CDR1 SEHNR and CDR2 FQNEAQ (reference sequence). Trimming took 4 bases from V and 7 from J, leaving 8 bases between them. The source is a human donor in good health (CMV status not recorded). Some clones in this sample may be carry-over from other donors' samples. The sequencing used cultured PBMCs, collected from culture after CMV antigen stimulation. The genes are TRBV7-9 and TRBJ1-5; D possibly corresponds to TRBD1 (6 bases). Written as DNA, the CDR3 is TGTGCCAGCAGCTCAGGGGAACAGCCCCAGCATTTT. This sequence encodes CASSSGEQPQHF.